This T cell receptor (beta chain) stems from a study of T cells in Graves' hyperthyroidism and ophthalmopathy. Notes on the study in general: Model output signaled ophthalmopathy a median 6.5 months ahead of onset.

Uncontrolled infection, other autoimmune disease, pregnancy or lactation disqualified patients from enrolment. Clinical symptoms, serum thyroxine and TRAb, thyroid ultrasound and orbital computed tomography together formed the diagnostic basis. The PBMCs studied were ones that came from roughly 9.4 ml fresh peripheral blood. It was RNA transcripts that yielded the amplified TCR beta CDR3 regions. The primer set for the first-round RT-PCR of the TCR CDR3 was HTBI. TCRdb re-called the multiplex PCR reads through MiXCR, storing one row per CDR3 protein. This sample has 550,000 to 700,000 distinct CDR3 sequences; around 15% occur once, and the top ten carry 4.3%. Trimming left V 7 bases short and J 8 bases short, with 11 bases between. The CDR3 runs 10 residues. CDR1 and CDR2 from the germline V gene are SQVTM and ANQGSEA. The table lists this clonotype with many counts. No antigen is known for it.

The receptor's source is a woman between 40 and 50 years old with Graves' ophthalmopathy. This chain connects TRBV29-1 to TRBJ1-1; D unresolved. Sequenced material: blood. This CDR3 is CSARSGEAFF. The CDR3 region has the DNA TGCAGCGCCCGGTCCGGAGAAGCTTTCTTT.